This T cell receptor (beta chain) originates from a study of glioma-infiltrating T cells. Whole-study results and caveats: Very few CDR3 sequences were shared between tissue and blood. Non-neoplastic patients had below-expected tissue-blood divergence, while all gliomas exceeded expectation.

The CDR3 has 15 amino acids. V lost 7 bases, J lost 3 bases, and 8 bases stayed unmatched. As for this clonotype: Its specificity is unknown.

The iRepertoire nested amplicon-rescue multiplex PCR amplified TCR alpha and beta CDR3s from RNA. TCRdb fed the multiplex PCR reads into MiXCR, producing one record per CDR3 protein. The sample consists of roughly 190,000 distinct CDR3 sequences, 30% to 40% of them appearing once. The rearrangement links TRBV12-3 or TRBV12-4 to TRBJ2-2; 7 positions agree with TRBD2. Sequenced: glioma tissue, nonneoplastic brain tissue, or PBMCs (not recorded which). This sequence was found in a human donor with low-grade glioma or glioblastoma, undergoing nonglioma brain surgery, or in good health (not recorded which). The CDR3 protein is CASTPGLSYTGELFF. The CDR3 DNA reads TGTGCCAGCACCCCGGGACTATCATACACCGGGGAGCTGTTTTTT.